A single T cell receptor (beta chain) is shown here with its context. No antigen is known for it. This sample is drawn from a study of shared clonotypes between healthy human individuals. Study background: Participating donors consisted of two women and a few men aged 18 to 49. For every donor, three CD4 naive, three CD4 memory, two CD8 naive and one CD8 memory plates were used.

The V gene's germline CDR1 is SGHAT and CDR2 FQNNGV. The V end lost 7 bases, the J end lost 6 bases, and 21 bases lay between the germline ends. There are 15 residues in the CDR3. Assay used: immunoSEQ multiplex PCR; TCRdb lists only in-frame clones, some missing. The sample lists over a million clones; about 84% were seen once. CD45RA+ naive and CD45RA-negative memory subsets were separated from CD4+ cells. Whole-study results and caveats: Depth was large, yet rarefaction showed that sorted-subset sequencing was incomplete.

The sample consisted of memory CD4+ T cells from PBMCs. This sample's subset: CD45RA-negative fraction. The clonotype comes from a man between 18 and 29 years old in good health. Some clones in this sample may be carry-over from other donors' samples. The chain employs TRBV11-2 and TRBJ1-1; maybe TRBD1 (6 bases). The CDR3 is CASNREEARGSEAFF. The CDR3 DNA is TGTGCCAGCAACCGAGAAGAGGCCAGGGGATCTGAAGCTTTCTTT.